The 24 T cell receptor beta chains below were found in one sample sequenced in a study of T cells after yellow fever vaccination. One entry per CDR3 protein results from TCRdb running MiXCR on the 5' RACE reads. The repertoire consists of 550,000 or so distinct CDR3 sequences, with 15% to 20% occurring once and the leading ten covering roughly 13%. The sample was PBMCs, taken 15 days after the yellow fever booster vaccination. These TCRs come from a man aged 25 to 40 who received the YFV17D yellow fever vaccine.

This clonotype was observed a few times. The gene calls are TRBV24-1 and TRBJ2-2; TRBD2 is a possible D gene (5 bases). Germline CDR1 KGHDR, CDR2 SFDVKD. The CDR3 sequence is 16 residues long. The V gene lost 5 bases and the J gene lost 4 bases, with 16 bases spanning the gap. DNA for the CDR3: TGTGCCACCAGTGGTACTTTAGGGAGAGGCACCGGGGAGCTGTTTTTT. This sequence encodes CATSGTLGRGTGELFF.

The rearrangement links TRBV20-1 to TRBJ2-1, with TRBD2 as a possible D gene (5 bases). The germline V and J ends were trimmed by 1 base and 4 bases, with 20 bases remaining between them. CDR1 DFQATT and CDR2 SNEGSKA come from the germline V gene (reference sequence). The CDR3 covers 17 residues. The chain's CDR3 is CSARGGEETSSYNEQFF. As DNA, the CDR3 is TGCAGTGCTAGAGGGGGAGAAGAGACCAGCTCTTACAATGAGCAGTTCTTC.

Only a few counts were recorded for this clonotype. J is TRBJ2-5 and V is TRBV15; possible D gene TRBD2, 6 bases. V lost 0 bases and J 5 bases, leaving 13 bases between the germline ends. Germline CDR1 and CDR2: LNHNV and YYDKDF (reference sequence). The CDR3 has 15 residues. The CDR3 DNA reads TGTGCCACCAGCAGAGAATTGAAGGGGAGGGAGACCCAGTACTTC. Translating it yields CATSRELKGRETQYF.

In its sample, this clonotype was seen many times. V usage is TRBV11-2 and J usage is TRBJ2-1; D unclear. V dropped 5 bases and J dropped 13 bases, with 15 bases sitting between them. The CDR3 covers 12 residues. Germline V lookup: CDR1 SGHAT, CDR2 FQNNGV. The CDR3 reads CASSEAPTRQFF. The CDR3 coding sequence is TGTGCCAGCAGCGAGGCCCCCACTCGCCAGTTCTTC.

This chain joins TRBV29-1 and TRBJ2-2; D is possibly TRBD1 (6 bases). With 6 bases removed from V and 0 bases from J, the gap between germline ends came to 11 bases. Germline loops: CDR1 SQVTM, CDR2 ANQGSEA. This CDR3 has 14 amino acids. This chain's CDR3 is CSVRTATNTGELFF. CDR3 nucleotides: TGCAGCGTACGGACAGCAACGAACACCGGGGAGCTGTTTTTT.

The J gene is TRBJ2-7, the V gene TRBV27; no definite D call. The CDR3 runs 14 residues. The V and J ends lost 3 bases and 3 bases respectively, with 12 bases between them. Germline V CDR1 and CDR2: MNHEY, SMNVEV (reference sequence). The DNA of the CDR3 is TGTGCCAGCAGTTTCCTCCCACCAGGCTACGAGCAGTACTTC. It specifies CASSFLPPGYEQYF.

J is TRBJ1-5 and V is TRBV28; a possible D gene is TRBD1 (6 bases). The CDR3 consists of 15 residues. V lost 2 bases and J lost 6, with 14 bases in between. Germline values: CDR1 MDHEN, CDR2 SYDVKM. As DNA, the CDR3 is TGTGCCAGCAGTTTAAGCGACAGGCGACGTCAGCCCCAGCATTTT. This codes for CASSLSDRRRQPQHF.

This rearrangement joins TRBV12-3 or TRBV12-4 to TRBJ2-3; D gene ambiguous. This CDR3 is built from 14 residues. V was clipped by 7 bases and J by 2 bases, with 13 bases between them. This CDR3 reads CASTWAENTDTQYF. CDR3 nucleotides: TGTGCCAGCACTTGGGCGGAAAACACAGATACGCAGTATTTT.

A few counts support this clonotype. The CDR3 bases are TGTGCCATCCTTTTCGATAATTCCTACAATGAGCAGTTCTTC. Its protein is CAILFDNSYNEQFF. The chain links TRBV10-3 to TRBJ2-1; no clear D gene. V lost 8 bases and J 1 base, leaving 12 bases between the germline ends. The CDR3 extends over 14 amino acids. Germline-derived CDR1 and CDR2 are ENHRY and SYGVKD.

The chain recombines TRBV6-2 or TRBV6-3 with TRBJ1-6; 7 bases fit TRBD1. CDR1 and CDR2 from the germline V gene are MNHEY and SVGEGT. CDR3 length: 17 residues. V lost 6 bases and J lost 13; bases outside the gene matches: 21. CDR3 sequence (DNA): TGTGCCAGCAGCAGACCGCTGAGCCGACAGGGCTCTAGGCCCCTCCACTTT. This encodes CASSRPLSRQGSRPLHF.

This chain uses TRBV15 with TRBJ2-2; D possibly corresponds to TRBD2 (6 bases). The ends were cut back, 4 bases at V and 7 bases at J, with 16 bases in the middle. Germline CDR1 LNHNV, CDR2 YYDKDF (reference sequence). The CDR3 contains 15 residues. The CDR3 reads CATSTEAGAVGELFF. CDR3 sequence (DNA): TGTGCCACCAGCACAGAAGCGGGTGCGGTCGGGGAGCTGTTTTTT.

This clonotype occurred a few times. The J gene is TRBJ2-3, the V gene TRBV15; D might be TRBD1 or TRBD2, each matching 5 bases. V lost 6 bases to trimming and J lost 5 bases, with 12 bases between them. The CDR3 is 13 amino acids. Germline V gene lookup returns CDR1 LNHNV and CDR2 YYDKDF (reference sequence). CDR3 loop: CATRGVGIDTQYF. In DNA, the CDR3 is TGTGCCACCAGGGGGGTTGGGATAGATACGCAGTATTTT.

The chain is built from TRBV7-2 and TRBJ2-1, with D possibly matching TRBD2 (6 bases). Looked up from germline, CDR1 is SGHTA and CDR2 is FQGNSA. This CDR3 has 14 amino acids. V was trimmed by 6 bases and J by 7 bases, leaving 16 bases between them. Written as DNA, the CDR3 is TGTGCCAGCAGACCAACCACTGGGGGGAATGAGCAGTTCTTC. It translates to CASRPTTGGNEQFF. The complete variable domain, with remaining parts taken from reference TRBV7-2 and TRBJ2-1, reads GAGVSQSPSNKVTEKGKDVELRCDPISGHTALYWYRQSLGQGLEFLIYFQGNSAPDKSGLPSDRFSAERTGGSVSTLTIQRTQQEDSAVYLCASRPTTGGNEQFFGPGTRLTVL.

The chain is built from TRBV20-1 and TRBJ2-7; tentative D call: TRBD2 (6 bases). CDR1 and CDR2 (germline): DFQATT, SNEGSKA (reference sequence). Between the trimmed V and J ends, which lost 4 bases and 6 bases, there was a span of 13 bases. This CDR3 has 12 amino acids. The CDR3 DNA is TGCAGTGCTATCGATCGGGAGATCGAGCAGTACTTC. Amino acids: CSAIDREIEQYF.

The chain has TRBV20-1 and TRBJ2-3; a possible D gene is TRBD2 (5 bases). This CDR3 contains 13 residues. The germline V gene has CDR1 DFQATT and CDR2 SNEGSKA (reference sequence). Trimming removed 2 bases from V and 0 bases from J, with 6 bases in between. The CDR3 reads CSARKRSTDTQYF. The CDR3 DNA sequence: TGCAGTGCTAGAAAGCGGAGCACAGATACGCAGTATTTT.

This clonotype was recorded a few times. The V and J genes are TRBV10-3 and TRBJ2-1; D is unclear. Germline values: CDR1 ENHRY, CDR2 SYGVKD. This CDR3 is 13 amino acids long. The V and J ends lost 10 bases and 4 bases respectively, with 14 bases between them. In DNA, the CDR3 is TGTGCCACCCAACCAGCCATGTACAATGAGCAGTTCTTC. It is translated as CATQPAMYNEQFF.

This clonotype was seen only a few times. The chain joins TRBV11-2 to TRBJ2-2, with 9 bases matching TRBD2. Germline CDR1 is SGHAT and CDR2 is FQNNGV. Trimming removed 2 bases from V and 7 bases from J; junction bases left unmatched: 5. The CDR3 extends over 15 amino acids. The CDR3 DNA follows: TGTGCCAGCAGCTTAACTAGCGGGTTCGGCGGGGAGCTGTTTTTT. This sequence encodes CASSLTSGFGGELFF.

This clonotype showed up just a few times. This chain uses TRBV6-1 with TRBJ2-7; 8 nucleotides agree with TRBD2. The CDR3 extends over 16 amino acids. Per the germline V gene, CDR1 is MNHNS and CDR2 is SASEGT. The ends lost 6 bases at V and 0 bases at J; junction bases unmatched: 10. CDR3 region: CASRALGSGSSYEQYF. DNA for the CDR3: TGTGCCAGCAGGGCTCTCGGCAGCGGGAGCTCCTACGAGCAGTACTTC.

CDR3 sequence: CATSGTPNQPQHF. In DNA, the CDR3 is TGTGCCACCAGCGGGACTCCCAATCAGCCCCAGCATTTT. The chain joins TRBV15 to TRBJ1-5, with D tentatively TRBD1 (5 bases). Between the trimmed V and J ends, which lost 5 bases and 3 bases, there was a span of 8 bases. Germline V lookup: CDR1 LNHNV, CDR2 YYDKDF (reference sequence). The CDR3 extends over 13 amino acids.

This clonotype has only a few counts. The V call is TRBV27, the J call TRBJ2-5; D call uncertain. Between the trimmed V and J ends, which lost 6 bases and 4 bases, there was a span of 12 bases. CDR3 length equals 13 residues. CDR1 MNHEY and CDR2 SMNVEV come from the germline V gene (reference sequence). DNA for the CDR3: TGTGCCAGCAGCAGGATCATGGGAGAGACCCAGTACTTC. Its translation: CASSRIMGETQYF.

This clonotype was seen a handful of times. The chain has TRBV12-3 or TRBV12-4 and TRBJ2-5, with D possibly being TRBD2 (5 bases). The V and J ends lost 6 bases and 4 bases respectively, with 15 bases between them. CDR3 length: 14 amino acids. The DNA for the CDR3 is TGTGCCAGCAGACACAGCGGAACCTTAGAGACCCAGTACTTC. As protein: CASRHSGTLETQYF.

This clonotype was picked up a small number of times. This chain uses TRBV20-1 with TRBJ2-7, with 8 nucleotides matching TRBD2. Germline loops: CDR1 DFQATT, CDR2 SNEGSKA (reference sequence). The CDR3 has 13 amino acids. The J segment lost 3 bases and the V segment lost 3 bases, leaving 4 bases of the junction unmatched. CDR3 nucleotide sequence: TGCAGTGCTAGCAAGGCGGGAGGCTACGAGCAGTACTTC. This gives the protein CSASKAGGYEQYF.

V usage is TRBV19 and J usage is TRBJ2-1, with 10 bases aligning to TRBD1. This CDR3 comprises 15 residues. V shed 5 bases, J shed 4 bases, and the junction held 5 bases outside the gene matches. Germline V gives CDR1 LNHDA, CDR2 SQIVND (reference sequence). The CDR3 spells CASSGGQGRYNEQFF. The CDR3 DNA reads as TGTGCCAGTAGTGGGGGACAGGGGCGATACAATGAGCAGTTCTTC.

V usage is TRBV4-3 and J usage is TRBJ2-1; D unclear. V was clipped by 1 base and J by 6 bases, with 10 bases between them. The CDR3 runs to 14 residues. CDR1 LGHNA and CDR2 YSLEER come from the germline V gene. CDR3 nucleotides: TGCGCCAGCAGCCAAGCTGATCGTTCCAATGAGCAGTTCTTC. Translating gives CASSQADRSNEQFF.